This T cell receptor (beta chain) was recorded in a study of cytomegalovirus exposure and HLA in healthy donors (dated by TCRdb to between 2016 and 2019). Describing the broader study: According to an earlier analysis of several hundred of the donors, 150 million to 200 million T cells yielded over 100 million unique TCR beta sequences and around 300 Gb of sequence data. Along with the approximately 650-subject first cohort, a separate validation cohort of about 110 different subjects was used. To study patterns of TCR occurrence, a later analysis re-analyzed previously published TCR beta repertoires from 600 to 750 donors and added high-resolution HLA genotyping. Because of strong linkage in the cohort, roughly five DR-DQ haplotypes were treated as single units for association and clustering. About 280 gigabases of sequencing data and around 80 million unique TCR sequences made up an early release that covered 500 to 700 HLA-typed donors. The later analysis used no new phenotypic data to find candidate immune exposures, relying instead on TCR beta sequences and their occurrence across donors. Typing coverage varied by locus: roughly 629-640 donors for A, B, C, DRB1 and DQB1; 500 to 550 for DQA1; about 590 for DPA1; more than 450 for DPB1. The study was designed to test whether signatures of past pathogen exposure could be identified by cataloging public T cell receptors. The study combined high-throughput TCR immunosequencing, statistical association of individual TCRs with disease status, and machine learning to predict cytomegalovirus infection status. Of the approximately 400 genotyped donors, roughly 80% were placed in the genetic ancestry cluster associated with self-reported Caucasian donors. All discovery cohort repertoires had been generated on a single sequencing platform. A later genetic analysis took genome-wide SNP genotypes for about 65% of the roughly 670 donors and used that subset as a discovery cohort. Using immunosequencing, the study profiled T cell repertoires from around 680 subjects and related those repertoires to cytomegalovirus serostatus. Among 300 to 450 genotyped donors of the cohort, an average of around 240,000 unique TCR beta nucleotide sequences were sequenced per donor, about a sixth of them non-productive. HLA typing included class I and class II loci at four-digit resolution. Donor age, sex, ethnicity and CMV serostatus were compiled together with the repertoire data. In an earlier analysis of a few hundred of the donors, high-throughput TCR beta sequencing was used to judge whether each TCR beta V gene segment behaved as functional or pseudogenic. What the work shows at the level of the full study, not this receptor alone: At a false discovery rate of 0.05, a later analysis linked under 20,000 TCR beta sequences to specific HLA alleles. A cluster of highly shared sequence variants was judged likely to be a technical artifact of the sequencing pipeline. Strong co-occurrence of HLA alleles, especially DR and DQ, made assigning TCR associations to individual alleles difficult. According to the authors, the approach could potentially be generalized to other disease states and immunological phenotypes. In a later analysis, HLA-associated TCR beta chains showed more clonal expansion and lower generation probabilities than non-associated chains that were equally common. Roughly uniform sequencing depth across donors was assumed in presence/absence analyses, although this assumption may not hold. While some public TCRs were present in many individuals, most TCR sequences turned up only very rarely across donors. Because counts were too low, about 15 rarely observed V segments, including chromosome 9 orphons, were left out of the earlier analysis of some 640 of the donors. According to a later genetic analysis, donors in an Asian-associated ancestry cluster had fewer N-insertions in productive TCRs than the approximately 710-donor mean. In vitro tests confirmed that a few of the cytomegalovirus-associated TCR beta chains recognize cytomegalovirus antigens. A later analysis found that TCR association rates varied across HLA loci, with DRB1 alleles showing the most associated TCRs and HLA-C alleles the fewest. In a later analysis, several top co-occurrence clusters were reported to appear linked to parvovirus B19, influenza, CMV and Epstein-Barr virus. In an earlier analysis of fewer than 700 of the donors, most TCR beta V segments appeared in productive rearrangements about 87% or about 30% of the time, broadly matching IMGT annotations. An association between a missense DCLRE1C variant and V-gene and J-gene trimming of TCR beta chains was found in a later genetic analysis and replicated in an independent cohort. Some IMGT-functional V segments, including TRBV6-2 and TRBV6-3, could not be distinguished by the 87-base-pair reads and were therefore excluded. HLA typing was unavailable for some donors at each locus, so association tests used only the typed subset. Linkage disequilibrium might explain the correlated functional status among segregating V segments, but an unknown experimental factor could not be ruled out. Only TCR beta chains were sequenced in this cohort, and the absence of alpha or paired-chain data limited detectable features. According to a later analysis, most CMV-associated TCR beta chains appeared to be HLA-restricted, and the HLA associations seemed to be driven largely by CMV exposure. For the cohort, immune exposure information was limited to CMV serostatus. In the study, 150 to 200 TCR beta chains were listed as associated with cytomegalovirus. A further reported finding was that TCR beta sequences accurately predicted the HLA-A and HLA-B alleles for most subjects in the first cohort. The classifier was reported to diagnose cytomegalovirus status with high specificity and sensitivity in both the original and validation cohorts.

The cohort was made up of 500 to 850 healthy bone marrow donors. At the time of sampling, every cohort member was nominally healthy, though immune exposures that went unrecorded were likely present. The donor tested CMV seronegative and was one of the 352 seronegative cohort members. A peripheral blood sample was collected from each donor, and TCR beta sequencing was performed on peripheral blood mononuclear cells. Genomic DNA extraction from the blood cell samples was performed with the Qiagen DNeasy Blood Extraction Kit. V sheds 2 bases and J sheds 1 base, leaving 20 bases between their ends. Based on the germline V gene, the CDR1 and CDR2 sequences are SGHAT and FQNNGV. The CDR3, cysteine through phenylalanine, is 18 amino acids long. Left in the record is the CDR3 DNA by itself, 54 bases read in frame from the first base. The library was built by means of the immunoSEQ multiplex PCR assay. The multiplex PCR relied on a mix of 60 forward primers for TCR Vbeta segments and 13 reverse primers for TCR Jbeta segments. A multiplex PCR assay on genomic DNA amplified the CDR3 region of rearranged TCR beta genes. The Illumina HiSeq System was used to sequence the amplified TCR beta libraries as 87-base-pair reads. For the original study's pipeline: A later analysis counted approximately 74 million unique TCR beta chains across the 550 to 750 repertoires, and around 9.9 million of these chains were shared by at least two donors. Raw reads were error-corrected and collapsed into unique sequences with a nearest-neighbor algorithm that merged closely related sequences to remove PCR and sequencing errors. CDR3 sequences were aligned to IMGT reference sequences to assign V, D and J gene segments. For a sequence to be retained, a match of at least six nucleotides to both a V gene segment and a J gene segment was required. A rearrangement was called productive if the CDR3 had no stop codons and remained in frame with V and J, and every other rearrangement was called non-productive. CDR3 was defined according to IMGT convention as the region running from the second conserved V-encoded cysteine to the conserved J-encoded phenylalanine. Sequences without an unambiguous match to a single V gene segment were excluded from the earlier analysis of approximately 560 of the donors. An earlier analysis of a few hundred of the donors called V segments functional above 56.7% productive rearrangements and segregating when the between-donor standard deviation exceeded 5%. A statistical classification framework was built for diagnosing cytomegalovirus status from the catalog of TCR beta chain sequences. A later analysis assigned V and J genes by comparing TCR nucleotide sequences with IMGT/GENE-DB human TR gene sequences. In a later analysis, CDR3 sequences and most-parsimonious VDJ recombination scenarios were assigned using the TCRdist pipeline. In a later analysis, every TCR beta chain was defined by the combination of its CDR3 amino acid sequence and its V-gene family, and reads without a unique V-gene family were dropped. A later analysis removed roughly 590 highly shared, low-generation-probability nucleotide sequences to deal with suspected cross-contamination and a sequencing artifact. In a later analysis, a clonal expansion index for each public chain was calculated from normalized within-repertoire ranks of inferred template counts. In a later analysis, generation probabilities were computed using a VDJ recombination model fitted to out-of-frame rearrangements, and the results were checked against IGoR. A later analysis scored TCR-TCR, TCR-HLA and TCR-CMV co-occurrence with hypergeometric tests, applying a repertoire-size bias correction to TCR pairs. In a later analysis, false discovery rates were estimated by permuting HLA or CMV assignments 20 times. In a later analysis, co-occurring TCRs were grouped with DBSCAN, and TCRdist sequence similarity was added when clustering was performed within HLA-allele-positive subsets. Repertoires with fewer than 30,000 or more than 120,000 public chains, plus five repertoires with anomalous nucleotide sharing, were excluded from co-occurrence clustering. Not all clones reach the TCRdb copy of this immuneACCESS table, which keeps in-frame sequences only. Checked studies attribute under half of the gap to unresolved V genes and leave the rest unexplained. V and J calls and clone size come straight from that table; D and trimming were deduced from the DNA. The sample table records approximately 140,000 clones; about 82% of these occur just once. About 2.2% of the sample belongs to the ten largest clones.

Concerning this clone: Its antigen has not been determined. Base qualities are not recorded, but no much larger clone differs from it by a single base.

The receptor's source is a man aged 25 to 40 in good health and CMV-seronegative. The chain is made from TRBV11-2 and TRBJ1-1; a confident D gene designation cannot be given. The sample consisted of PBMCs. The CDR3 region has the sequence CASSLRSIFSSRNTEAFF. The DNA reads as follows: TGTGCCAGCAGCTTAAGATCGATATTCTCCTCCAGGAACACTGAAGCTTTCTTT.